This T cell receptor (beta chain) was identified in a study of shared clonotypes between healthy human individuals. As for the study in general: The people who gave samples were two women and a few men aged 18 to 49. Each donor contributed plates that comprised three CD4 naive, three CD4 memory, two CD8 naive and one CD8 memory. Study-level results: Rarefaction revealed incomplete sorted-subset sequencing despite large depth. Measured sharing among donors was expected to vary with sequencing depth.

Assay: immunoSEQ multiplex PCR; the TCRdb copy retains only in-frame clones and omits some. The sample contains 2 million to 2.5 million clones, approximately 95% of which appear only once. A word on this clone: No antigen is known for it.

The CDR3 consists of 14 residues. This rearrangement joins TRBV12-1 to TRBJ2-5; TRBD1 was called by the table and not checked on the DNA. TRBV12-1 is a documented pseudogene. The origin of this receptor is a man in his late teens or twenties in good health. The material sequenced was naive CD4+ T cells sorted from blood. Subset: CD45RA+ positively selected. CDR3 nucleotide sequence: TGTGCCAGCAGCTTCCGACGGACAAAAGAGACCCAGTACTTC. It translates to CASSFRRTKETQYF.